The 27 T cell receptor beta chains below all came from one sample that was sequenced in a study of monozygotic twins with inflammatory bowel disease. Using the 5' RACE reads, TCRdb records one entry per CDR3 protein without DNA. The table lists approximately 330,000 distinct CDR3 sequences. The sequencing sample was made of blood. The receptors originated from a human donor with ulcerative colitis or Crohn's disease, or a healthy co-twin of an affected twin (not recorded which).

This rearrangement joins TRBV10-1 to TRBJ2-1. Germline V gives CDR1 WNHNN, CDR2 SYGVQD (reference sequence). The CDR3 sequence is 13 residues long. The CDR3 here is CASSESARGEQFF.

The chain employs TRBV5-1 and TRBJ2-1. This CDR3 is 14 amino acids long. From germline, CDR1 is SGHRS and CDR2 YFSETQ. The CDR3 loop reads CASSVGLPRNEQFF.

The chain couples TRBV4-3 to TRBJ1-3; TCRdb's assignment of TRBD1 cannot be checked, as there is no DNA. CDR1 and CDR2 (germline): LGHNA, YSLEER. The CDR3 loop spans 16 amino acids. The CDR3 loop reads CASSQAPGGSGNTIYF.

The chain links TRBV27 to TRBJ2-5; TCRdb gives TRBD1 as the D gene, but with no DNA this cannot be confirmed. Germline assignment: CDR1 MNHEY and CDR2 SMNVEV (reference sequence). The CDR3 extends over 16 amino acids. Here the CDR3 reads CASTSLGNRAQETQYF.

V is TRBV7-6 and J is TRBJ2-3; the TRBD2 assignment by TCRdb is unverifiable without DNA. The CDR3 loop spans 15 amino acids. The germline gives CDR1 SGHVS, CDR2 FNYEAQ. The chain's CDR3 is CASSASLAGGDTQYF.

V and J are TRBV4-3 and TRBJ1-4. The CDR3 is 14 residues long. The germline CDR1 and CDR2 sequences are LGHNA and YSLEER. The CDR3 loop reads CASSQDTVTEKLFF.

The rearrangement links TRBV4-1 to TRBJ2-3. CDR3 size: 17 residues. Germline CDR1 is MGHRA and CDR2 is YSYEKL. This chain's CDR3 is CASSQVLGTVRTDTQYF.

The chain's CDR3 is CSARDIGGGEKLFF. The chain employs TRBV20-1 and TRBJ1-4; TCRdb outputs TRBD1, but without DNA this stays unchecked. CDR3 length: 14 residues. Germline V gives CDR1 DFQATT, CDR2 SNEGSKA (reference sequence).

V is TRBV4-1 and J is TRBJ1-2; the D call of TRBD1 rests on TCRdb alone, since no DNA is present to check it. The CDR3 is 15 residues long. The germline CDR1 and CDR2 sequences are MGHRA and YSYEKL. The CDR3 region is CASSQSLTVNYGYTF.

The chain couples TRBV4-1 to TRBJ2-7. The CDR3 covers 14 residues. Germline lookup yields CDR1 MGHRA and CDR2 YSYEKL. CDR3 sequence reads: CASSHPPQSYEQYF.

The genes are TRBV5-6 and TRBJ2-7. Germline V gives CDR1 SGHDT, CDR2 YYEEEE. The CDR3 extends over 14 amino acids. Here the CDR3 reads CASSLIQGPYEQYF.

The V gene is TRBV5-1, the J gene TRBJ1-2; TCRdb selects TRBD1, and the lack of DNA leaves this call unchecked. The CDR3 extends over 14 amino acids. Germline V gene lookup returns CDR1 SGHRS and CDR2 YFSETQ. CDR3 sequence: CASSLVGRDYGYTF.

The chain couples TRBV4-2 to TRBJ2-1. Germline loops: CDR1 LGHNA, CDR2 YNFKEQ. The CDR3 is 15 amino acids. CDR3 region: CASSQSTRSYNEQFF.

CDR3 residues: CSVASGVTDTQYF. The gene calls are TRBV29-1 and TRBJ2-3; no DNA is available, so the TRBD2 call from TCRdb remains unchecked. Germline CDR1 SQVTM, CDR2 ANQGSEA. The CDR3 length is 13 residues.

The chain has TRBV11-2 and TRBJ2-3; the D gene TCRdb calls, TRBD2, cannot be checked with no DNA. Looked up from germline, CDR1 is SGHAT and CDR2 is FQNNGV. The CDR3 is made up of 18 amino acids. The CDR3 sequence is CASTPKIQLAGTTDTQYF. The full variable domain, in which reference TRBV11-2 and TRBJ2-3 provide the parts outside the CDR3, is EAGVAQSPRYKIIEKRQSVAFWCNPISGHATLYWYQQILGQGPKLLIQFQNNGVVDDSQLPKDRFSAERLKGVDSTLKIQPAKLEDSAVYLCASTPKIQLAGTTDTQYFGPGTRLTVL.

The chain carries TRBV30 and TRBJ2-3. This CDR3 contains 12 residues. Germline CDR1 and CDR2: GTSNPN and SVGIG (reference sequence). The CDR3 sequence: CAWSPQVDTQYF.

The V gene is TRBV6-6, the J gene TRBJ1-2; TCRdb names TRBD1, which stays unverified in the absence of DNA. Per the germline V gene, CDR1 is MNHNY and CDR2 is SVGAGI (reference sequence). The CDR3 extends over 12 amino acids. The CDR3 reads CASSRQNYGYTF.

The V call is TRBV5-5, the J call TRBJ2-2; the TCRdb call, TRBD2, lacks DNA for checking. Germline loops: CDR1 SGHKS, CDR2 YYEKEE (reference sequence). This CDR3 is built from 16 residues. The CDR3 sequence is CASSLASASSPGELFF.

The chain combines TRBV20-1 with TRBJ2-3; lacking DNA, the TRBD2 call made by TCRdb goes unchecked. Germline V CDR1 and CDR2: DFQATT, SNEGSKA (reference sequence). CDR3 length equals 12 residues. CDR3 sequence reads: CSGSGSTDTQYF.

The gene calls are TRBV7-8 and TRBJ1-1; as DNA is missing, the TRBD1 call by TCRdb cannot be tested. CDR1 and CDR2 (germline): SGHVS, FQNEAQ. The CDR3 is made up of 12 amino acids. The CDR3 protein is CASSSRTGGAFF.

The rearrangement links TRBV20-1 to TRBJ2-7; TCRdb's assignment of TRBD1 cannot be checked, as there is no DNA. From germline, CDR1 is DFQATT and CDR2 SNEGSKA (reference sequence). This CDR3 is built from 14 residues. The CDR3 sequence: CSARNPGGGYEQYF.

The chain links TRBV6-4 to TRBJ1-2; TCRdb outputs TRBD1, but without DNA this stays unchecked. The V gene's germline CDR1 is MRHNA and CDR2 SNTAGT. The CDR3 is 17 amino acids. CDR3 amino acids: CASSSPGQGGPSYGYTF.

The rearrangement joins TRBV12-3 or TRBV12-4 to TRBJ2-4; TCRdb's D call of TRBD1 is untestable without DNA. The CDR3 contains 15 residues. The CDR3 loop reads CASSPGTSAKNIQYF.

The chain combines TRBV12-3 or TRBV12-4 with TRBJ1-1. The CDR3 length is 17 residues. CDR3 residues: CASSLLEKTLMNTEAFF.

The rearrangement links TRBV29-1 to TRBJ2-5. The germline CDR1 and CDR2 sequences are SQVTM and ANQGSEA. The CDR3 spans 13 residues. CDR3 in amino acids: CSVRPLNQETQYF.

The chain recombines TRBV28 with TRBJ2-1. The CDR3 contains 13 residues. Germline CDR1 is MDHEN and CDR2 is SYDVKM. The CDR3 spells CASSLLGNNEQFF.

The genes are TRBV7-9 and TRBJ2-7; the D call from TCRdb, TRBD2, cannot be confirmed without DNA. The length of the CDR3 is 16 residues. CDR1 and CDR2 from the germline V gene are SEHNR and FQNEAQ (reference sequence). This chain's CDR3 is CASSAVVAGGSYEQYF.